This TCR beta chain derives from a study of spatial heterogeneity in lung cancer. Study context: Samples were donated by 72 untreated early-stage non-small cell lung cancer patients.

This clonotype came up many times. As to time point: blood at routine non-recurrence follow-up after resection. Unsorted samples of tumor, nontumor lung or frozen PBMC had their whole RNA sequenced. The V end lost 0 bases, the J end lost 4 bases, and 24 bases lay between the germline ends. This CDR3 region has 19 residues. Germline V lookup: CDR1 SGHNT, CDR2 YYREEE (reference sequence). One entry per CDR3 protein results from TCRdb running MiXCR on the 5' RACE reads. This sample carries around 110,000 distinct CDR3 sequences, approximately 12% of them seen once, and the ten largest clones take approximately 15%.

Sequences were derived from PBMCs, sampled at follow-up. This sequence joins TRBV5-4 and TRBJ2-3; tentatively, D is TRBD2 (7 bases). The receptor was derived from a male donor with early-stage non-small cell lung cancer. Written as DNA, the CDR3 is TGTGCCAGCAGCTTGGAGGGGGGAGGGCAGGCACTATCGGCAGATACGCAGTATTTT. Translation: CASSLEGGGQALSADTQYF.